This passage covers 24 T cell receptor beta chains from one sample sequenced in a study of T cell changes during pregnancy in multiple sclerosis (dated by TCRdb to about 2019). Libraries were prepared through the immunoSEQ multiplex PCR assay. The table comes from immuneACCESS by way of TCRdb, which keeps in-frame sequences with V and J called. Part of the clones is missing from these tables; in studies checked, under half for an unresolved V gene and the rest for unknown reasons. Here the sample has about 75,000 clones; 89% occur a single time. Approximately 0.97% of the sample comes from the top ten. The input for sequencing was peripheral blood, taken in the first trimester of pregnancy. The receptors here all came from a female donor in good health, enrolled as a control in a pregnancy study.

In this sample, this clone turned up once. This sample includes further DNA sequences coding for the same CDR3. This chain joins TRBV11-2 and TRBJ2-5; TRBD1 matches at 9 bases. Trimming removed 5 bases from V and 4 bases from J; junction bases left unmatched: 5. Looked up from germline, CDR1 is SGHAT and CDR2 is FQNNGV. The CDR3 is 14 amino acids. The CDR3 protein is CASSLTGGVETQYF. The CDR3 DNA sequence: TGTGCCAGCAGCCTTACAGGGGGCGTAGAGACCCAGTACTTC.

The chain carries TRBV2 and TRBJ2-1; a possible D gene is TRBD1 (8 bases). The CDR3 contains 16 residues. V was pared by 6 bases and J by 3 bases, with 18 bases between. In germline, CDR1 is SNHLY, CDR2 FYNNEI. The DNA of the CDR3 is TGTGCCAGCAGACCCCGGACAGGGAGGGGCTACAATGAGCAGTTCTTC. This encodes CASRPRTGRGYNEQFF. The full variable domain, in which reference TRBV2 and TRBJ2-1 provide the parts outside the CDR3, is EPEVTQTPSHQVTQMGQEVILRCVPISNHLYFYWYRQILGQKVEFLVSFYNNEISEKSEIFDDQFSVERPDGSNFTLKIRSTKLEDSAMYFCASRPRTGRGYNEQFFGPGTRLTVL.

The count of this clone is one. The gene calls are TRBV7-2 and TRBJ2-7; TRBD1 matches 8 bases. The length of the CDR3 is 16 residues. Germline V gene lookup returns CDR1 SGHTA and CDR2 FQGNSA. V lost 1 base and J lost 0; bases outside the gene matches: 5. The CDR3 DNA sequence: TGTGCCAGCAGCTTAGAATCGGGACAGGTCTCCTACGAGCAGTACTTC. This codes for CASSLESGQVSYEQYF.

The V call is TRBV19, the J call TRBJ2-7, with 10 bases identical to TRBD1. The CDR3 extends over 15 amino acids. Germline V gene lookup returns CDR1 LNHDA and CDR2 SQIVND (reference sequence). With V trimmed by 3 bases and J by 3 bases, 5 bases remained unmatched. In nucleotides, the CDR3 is TGTGCCAGTAGTATTCCGGGACAGGGGAGCTACGAGCAGTACTTC. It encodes CASSIPGQGSYEQYF.

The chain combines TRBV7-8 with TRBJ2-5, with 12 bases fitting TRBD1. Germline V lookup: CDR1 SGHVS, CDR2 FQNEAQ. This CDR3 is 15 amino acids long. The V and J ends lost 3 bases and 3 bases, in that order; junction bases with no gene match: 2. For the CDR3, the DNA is TGTGCCAGCAGCTTTGGGACAGGGGGCAAAGAGACCCAGTACTTC. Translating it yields CASSFGTGGKETQYF.

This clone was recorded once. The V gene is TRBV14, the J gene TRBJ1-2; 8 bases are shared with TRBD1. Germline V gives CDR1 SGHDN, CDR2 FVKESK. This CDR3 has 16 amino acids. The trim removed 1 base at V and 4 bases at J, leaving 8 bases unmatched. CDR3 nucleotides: TGTGCCAGCAGCCAAGCAGGGGGCCCTCTGGGCTATGGCTACACCTTC. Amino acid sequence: CASSQAGGPLGYGYTF.

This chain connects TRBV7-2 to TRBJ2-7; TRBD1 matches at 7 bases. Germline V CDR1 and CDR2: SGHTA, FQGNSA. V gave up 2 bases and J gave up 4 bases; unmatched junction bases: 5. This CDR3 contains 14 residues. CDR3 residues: CASSLKGQRYEQYF. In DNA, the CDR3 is TGTGCCAGCAGCTTAAAGGGACAGAGATACGAGCAGTACTTC.

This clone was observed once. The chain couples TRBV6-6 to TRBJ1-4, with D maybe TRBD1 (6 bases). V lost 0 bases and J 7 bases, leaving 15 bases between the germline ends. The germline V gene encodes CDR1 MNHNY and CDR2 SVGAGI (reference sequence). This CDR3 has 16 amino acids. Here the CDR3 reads CASSYSAGGEGEKLFF. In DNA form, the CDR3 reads TGTGCCAGCAGTTACTCGGCGGGGGGCGAAGGTGAAAAACTGTTTTTT.

The CDR3 region is CASSEGSNQPQHF. The CDR3 nucleotides read TGTGCCAGCAGTGAGGGCTCTAATCAGCCCCAGCATTTT. The chain employs TRBV6-4 and TRBJ1-5; D remains ambiguous. Trimming shortened V by 3 bases and J by 4 bases, and 7 bases separated the two germline ends. Germline V gene data show CDR1 as MRHNA and CDR2 as SNTAGT. This CDR3 has 13 residues.

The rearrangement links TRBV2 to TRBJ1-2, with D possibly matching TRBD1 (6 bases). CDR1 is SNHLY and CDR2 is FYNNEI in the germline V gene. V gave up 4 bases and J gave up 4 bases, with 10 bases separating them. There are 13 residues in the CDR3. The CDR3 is CASSGGGAYGYTF. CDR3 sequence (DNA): TGTGCCAGCAGTGGTGGGGGGGCCTATGGCTACACCTTC. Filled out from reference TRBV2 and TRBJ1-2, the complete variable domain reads EPEVTQTPSHQVTQMGQEVILRCVPISNHLYFYWYRQILGQKVEFLVSFYNNEISEKSEIFDDQFSVERPDGSNFTLKIRSTKLEDSAMYFCASSGGGAYGYTFGSGTRLTVV.

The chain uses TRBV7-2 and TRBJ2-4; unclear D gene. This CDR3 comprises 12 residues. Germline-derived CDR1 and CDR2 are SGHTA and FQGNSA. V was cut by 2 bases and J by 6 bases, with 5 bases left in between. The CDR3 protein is CASSLTRNIQYF. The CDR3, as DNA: TGTGCCAGCAGCTTAACAAGAAACATTCAGTACTTC.

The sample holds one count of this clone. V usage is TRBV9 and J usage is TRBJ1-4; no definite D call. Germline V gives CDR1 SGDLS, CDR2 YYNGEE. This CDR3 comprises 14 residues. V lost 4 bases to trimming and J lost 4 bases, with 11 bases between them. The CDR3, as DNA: TGTGCCAGCAGCTTGACACAAATTAATGAAAAACTGTTTTTT. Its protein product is CASSLTQINEKLFF.

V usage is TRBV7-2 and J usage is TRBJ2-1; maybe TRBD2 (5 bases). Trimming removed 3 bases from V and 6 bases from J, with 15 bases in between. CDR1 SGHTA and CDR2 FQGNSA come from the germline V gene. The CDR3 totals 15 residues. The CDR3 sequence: CASSFSGSAGNEQFF. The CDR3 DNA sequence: TGTGCCAGCAGCTTTTCGGGGTCGGCGGGCAATGAGCAGTTCTTC. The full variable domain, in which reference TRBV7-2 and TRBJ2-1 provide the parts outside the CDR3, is GAGVSQSPSNKVTEKGKDVELRCDPISGHTALYWYRQSLGQGLEFLIYFQGNSAPDKSGLPSDRFSAERTGGSVSTLTIQRTQQEDSAVYLCASSFSGSAGNEQFFGPGTRLTVL.

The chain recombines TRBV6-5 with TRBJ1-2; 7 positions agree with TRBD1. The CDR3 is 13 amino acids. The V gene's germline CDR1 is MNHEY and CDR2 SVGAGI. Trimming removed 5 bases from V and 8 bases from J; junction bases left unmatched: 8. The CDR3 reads CASSLRQGGGYTF. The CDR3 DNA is TGTGCCAGCAGTCTTCGACAGGGCGGAGGCTACACCTTC.

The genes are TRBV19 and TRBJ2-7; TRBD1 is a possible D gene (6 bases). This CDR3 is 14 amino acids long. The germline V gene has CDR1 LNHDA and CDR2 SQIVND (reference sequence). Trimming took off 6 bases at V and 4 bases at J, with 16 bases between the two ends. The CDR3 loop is CASSIWGQIYEQYF. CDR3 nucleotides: TGTGCCAGTAGCATCTGGGGGCAGATATACGAGCAGTACTTC.

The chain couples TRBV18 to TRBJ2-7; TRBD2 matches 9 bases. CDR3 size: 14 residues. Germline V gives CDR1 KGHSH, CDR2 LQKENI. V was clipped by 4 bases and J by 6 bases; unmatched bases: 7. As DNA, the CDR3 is TGTGCCAGCTCACAAGCCGGGACTAGCCGCGAGCAGTACTTC. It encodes CASSQAGTSREQYF.

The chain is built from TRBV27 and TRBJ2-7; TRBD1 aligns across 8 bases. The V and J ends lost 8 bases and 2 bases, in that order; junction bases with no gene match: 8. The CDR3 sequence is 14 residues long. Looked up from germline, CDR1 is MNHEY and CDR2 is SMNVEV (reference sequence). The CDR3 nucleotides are TGTGCCAGCCGCAGACAGGGGAATACCTACGAGCAGTACTTC. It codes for CASRRQGNTYEQYF.

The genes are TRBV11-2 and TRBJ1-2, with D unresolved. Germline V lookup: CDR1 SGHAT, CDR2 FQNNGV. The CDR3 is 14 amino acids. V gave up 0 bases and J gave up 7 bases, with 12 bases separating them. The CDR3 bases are TGTGCCAGCAGCTTAGAGGCCCTGATCCTTGGCTACACCTTC. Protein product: CASSLEALILGYTF.

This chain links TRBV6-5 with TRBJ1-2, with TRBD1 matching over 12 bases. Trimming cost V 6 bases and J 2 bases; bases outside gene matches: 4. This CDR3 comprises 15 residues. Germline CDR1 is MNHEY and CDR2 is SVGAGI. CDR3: CASREGQGANYGYTF. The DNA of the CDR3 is TGTGCCAGCAGAGAGGGACAGGGGGCCAACTATGGCTACACCTTC.

CDR3 nucleotide sequence: TGTGCCAGCTCTCCCATACTGAACAGTGTCGGGGAGCTGTTTTTT. Residues: CASSPILNSVGELFF. This rearrangement joins TRBV18 to TRBJ2-2; D is uncertain. CDR1 and CDR2 from the germline V gene are KGHSH and LQKENI. CDR3 size: 15 residues. V lost 6 bases, J lost 7 bases, and 18 bases lay in between.

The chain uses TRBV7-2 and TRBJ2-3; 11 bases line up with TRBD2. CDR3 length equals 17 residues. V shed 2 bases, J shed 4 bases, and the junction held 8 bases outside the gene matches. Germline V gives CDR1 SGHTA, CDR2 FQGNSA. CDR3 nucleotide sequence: TGTGCCAGCAGCTTACTTCGGACTAGCGGGCGGGCAGATACGCAGTATTTT. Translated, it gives CASSLLRTSGRADTQYF. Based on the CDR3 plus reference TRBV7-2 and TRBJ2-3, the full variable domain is GAGVSQSPSNKVTEKGKDVELRCDPISGHTALYWYRQSLGQGLEFLIYFQGNSAPDKSGLPSDRFSAERTGGSVSTLTIQRTQQEDSAVYLCASSLLRTSGRADTQYFGPGTRLTVL.

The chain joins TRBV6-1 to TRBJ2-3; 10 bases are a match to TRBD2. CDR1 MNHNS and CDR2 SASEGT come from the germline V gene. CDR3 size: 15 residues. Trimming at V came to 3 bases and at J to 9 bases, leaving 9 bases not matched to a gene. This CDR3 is CASSESSGRAITQYF. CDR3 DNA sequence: TGTGCCAGCAGTGAGTCCAGCGGGAGGGCTATCACGCAGTATTTT.

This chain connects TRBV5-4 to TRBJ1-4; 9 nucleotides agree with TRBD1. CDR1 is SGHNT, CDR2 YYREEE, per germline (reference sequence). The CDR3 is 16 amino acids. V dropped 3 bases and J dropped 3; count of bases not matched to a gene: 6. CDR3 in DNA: TGTGCCAGCAGCTACGACCGACAGGGGGCTAATGAAAAACTGTTTTTT. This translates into CASSYDRQGANEKLFF.

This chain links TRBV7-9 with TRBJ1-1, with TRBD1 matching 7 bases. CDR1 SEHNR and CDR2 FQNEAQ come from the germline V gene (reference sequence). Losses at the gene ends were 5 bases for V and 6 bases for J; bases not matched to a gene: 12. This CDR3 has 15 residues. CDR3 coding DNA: TGTGCCAGCAGCCCGCTACAGGGGCGGGTCCCTGAAGCTTTCTTT. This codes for CASSPLQGRVPEAFF.